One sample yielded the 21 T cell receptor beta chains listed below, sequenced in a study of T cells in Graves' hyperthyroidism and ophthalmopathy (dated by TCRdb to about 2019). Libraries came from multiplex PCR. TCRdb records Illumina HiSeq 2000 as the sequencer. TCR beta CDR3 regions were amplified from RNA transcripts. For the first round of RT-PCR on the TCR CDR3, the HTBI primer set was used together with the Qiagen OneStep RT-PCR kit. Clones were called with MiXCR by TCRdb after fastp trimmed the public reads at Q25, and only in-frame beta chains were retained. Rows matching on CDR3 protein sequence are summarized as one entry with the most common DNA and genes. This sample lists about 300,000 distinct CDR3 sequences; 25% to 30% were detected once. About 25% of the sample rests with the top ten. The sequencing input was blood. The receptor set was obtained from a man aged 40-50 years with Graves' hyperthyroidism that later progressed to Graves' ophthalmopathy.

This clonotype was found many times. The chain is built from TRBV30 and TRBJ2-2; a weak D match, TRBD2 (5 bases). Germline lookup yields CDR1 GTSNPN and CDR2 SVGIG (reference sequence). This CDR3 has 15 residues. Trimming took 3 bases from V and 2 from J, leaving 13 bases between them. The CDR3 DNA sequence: TGTGCCTGGAGCAGAGGGTTAACAAACACCGGGGAGCTGTTTTTT. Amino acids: CAWSRGLTNTGELFF.

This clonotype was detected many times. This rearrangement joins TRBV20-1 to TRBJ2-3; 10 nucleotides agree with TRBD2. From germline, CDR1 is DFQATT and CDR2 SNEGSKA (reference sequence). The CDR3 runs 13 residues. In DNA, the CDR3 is TGCAGCCGGACTAGCGGAAGCACAGATACGCAGTATTTT. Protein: CSRTSGSTDTQYF.

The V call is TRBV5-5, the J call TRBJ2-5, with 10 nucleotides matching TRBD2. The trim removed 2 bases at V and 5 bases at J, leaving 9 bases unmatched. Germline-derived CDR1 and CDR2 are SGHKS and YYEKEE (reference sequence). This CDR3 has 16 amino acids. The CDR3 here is CASSFLSGRAGETQYF. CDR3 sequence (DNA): TGTGCCAGCAGCTTTTTAAGCGGGAGGGCCGGCGAGACCCAGTACTTC.

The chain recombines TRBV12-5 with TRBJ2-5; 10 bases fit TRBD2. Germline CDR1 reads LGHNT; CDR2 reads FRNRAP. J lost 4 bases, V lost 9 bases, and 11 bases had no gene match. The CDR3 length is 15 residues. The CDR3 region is CASSTASGSGETQYF. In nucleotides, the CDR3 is TGTGCTAGCTCAACGGCTAGCGGGAGTGGAGAGACCCAGTACTTC.

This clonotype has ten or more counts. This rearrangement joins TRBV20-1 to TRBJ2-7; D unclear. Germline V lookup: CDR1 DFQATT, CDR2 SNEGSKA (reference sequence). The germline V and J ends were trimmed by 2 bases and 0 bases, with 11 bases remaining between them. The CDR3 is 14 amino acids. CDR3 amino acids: CSARPPRTSYEQYF. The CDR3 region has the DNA TGCAGTGCTAGACCGCCTAGGACCTCCTACGAGCAGTACTTC.

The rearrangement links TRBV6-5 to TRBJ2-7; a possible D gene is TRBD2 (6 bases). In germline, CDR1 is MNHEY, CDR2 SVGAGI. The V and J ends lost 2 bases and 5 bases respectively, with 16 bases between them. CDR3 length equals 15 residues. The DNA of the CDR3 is TGTGCCAGCAGTTACGGAGGGGAGATGGGCGACGAGCAGTACTTC. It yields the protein CASSYGGEMGDEQYF.

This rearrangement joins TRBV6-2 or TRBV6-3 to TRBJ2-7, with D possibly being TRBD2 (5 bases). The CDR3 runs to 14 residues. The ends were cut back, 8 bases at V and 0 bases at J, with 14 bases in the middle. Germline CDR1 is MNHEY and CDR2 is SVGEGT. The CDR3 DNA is TGTGCCAGCCAAAGGGCGGGTAGCTCCTACGAGCAGTACTTC. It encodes CASQRAGSSYEQYF.

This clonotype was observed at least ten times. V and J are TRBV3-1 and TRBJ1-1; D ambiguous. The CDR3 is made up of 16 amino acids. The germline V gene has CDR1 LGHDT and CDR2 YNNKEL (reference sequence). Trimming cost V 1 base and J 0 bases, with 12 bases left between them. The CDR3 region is CASSQGPGSMNTEAFF. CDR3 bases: TGTGCCAGCAGCCAAGGTCCGGGCTCCATGAACACTGAAGCTTTCTTT.

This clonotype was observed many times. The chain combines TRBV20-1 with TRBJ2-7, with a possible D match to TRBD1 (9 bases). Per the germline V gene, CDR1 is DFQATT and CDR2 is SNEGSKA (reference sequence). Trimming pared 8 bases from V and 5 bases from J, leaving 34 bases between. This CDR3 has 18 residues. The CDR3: CSLLARDRAGGIKNEQYF. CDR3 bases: TGCAGTCTCCTAGCCCGGGACAGGGCGGGAGGAATTAAAAACGAGCAGTACTTC.

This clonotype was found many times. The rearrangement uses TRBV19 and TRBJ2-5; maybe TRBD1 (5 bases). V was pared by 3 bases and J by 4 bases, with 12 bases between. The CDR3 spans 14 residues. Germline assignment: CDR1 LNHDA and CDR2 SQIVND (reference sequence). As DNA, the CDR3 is TGTGCCAGTAGTATTTCGTCCAGGGCAGAGACCCAGTACTTC. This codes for CASSISSRAETQYF.

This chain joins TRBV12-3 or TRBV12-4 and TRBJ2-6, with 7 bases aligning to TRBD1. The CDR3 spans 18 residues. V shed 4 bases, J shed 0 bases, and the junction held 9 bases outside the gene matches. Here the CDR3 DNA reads TGTGCCAGCAGTTCCACAGGGGCCCAATTCTCTGGGGCCAACGTCCTGACTTTC. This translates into CASSSTGAQFSGANVLTF.

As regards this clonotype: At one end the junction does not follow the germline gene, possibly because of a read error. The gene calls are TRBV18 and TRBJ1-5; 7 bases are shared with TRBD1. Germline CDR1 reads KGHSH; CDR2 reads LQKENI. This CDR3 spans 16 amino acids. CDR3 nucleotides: TGTGCCAGCTCACCAAACAGGGGCTCCTGGAATCAGTCCCAGCATTTT. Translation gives CASSPNRGSWNQSQHF.

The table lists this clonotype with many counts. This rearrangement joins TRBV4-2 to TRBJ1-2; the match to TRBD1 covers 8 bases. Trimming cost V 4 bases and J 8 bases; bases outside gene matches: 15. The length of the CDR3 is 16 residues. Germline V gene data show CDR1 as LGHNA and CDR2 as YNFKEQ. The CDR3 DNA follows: TGTGCCAGCAGCCCACCCGGGGTGGGACAGGAGGGAGGCTACACCTTC. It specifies CASSPPGVGQEGGYTF.

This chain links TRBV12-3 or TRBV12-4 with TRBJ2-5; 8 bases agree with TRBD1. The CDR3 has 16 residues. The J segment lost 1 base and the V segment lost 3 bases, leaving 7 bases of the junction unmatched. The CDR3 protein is CASSLGQGAFQETQYF. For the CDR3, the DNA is TGTGCCAGCAGTTTGGGCCAGGGGGCCTTCCAAGAGACCCAGTACTTC.

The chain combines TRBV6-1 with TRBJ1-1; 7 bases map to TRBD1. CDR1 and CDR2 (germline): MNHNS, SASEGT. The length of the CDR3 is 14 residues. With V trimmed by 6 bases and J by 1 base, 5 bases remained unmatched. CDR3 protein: CASRPQGTNTEAFF. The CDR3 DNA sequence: TGTGCCAGCAGACCACAGGGGACGAACACTGAAGCTTTCTTT.

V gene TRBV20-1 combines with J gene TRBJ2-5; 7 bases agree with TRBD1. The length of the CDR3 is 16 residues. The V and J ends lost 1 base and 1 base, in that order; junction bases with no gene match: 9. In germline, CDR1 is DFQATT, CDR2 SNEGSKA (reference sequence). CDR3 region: CSARGGRTGSQETQYF. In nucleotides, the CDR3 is TGCAGTGCTAGAGGGGGCAGGACAGGATCCCAAGAGACCCAGTACTTC.

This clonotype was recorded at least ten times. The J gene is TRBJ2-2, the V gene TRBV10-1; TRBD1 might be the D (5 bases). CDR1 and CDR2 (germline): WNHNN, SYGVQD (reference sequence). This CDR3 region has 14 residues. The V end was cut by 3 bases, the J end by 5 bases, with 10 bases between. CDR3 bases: TGCGCCAGCAGTGATACAGGTCGTACCGGGGAGCTGTTTTTT. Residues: CASSDTGRTGELFF.

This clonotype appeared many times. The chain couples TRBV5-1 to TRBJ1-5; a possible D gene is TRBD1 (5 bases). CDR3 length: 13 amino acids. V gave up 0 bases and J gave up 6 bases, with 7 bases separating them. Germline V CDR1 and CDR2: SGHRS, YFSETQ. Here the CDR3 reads CASSLGGSQPQHF. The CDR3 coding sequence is TGCGCCAGCAGCTTGGGGGGGAGTCAGCCCCAGCATTTT.

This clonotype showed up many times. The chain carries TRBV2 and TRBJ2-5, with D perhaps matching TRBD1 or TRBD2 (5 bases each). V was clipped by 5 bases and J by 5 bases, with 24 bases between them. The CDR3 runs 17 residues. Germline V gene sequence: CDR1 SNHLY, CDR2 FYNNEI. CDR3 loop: CASSNPGRLILGETQYF. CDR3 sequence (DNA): TGTGCCAGCAGTAATCCGGGACGACTTATCTTGGGGGAGACCCAGTACTTC.

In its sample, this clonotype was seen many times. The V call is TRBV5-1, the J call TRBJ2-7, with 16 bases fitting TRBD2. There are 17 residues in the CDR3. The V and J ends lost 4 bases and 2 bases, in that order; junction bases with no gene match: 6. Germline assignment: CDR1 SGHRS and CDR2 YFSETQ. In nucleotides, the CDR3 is TGCGCCAGCAGCATAGGAGGGACTAGCGGGAGGGCCTACGAGCAGTACTTC. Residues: CASSIGGTSGRAYEQYF.

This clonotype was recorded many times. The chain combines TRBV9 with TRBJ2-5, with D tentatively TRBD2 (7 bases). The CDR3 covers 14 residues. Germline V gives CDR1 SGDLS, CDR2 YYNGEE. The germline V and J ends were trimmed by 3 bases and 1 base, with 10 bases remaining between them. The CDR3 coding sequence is TGTGCCAGCAGCGCGGGGGGCCTCCAAGAGACCCAGTACTTC. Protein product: CASSAGGLQETQYF.